These 25 T cell receptor beta chains originate from one sample sequenced in a study of T cells after yellow fever vaccination. From the 5' RACE reads, TCRdb called clonotypes with MiXCR, one entry per CDR3 protein. Among fewer than 650,000 distinct CDR3 sequences, roughly a fifth were seen once, and the ten largest hold less than 20%. The input for sequencing was PBMCs, taken roughly 23 days after the first yellow fever vaccination. These receptors originate from a man between 18 and 35 years old who received the YFV17D yellow fever vaccine.

This chain links TRBV28 with TRBJ2-1; 9 nucleotides line up with TRBD1. The germline CDR1 and CDR2 sequences are MDHEN and SYDVKM. The CDR3 length is 14 residues. The V gene end was trimmed by 11 bases and the J gene end by 1 base; junction bases not matched to a gene: 6. The CDR3 sequence is CAYGTGRSYNEQFF. DNA of the CDR3: TGTGCCTACGGGACAGGGAGGTCCTACAATGAGCAGTTCTTC. Looking up the rest from reference TRBV28 and TRBJ2-1 gives the full variable domain: DVKVTQSSRYLVKRTGEKVFLECVQDMDHENMFWYRQDPGLGLRLIYFSYDVKMKEKGDIPEGYSVSREKKERFSLILESASTNQTSMYLCAYGTGRSYNEQFFGPGTRLTVL.

The J gene is TRBJ1-1, the V gene TRBV7-3; tentative D call: TRBD1 (5 bases). Germline loops: CDR1 SGHTA, CDR2 FQGTGA. This CDR3 has 15 residues. The V end lost 1 base, the J end lost 3 bases, and 12 bases lay between the germline ends. The CDR3 sequence: CASSLNPGPDTEAFF. Here the CDR3 DNA reads TGTGCCAGCAGCTTAAATCCGGGGCCGGACACTGAAGCTTTCTTT.

This clonotype was counted only a few times. This chain uses TRBV5-1 with TRBJ1-2; D perhaps matches TRBD1 (6 bases). CDR1 and CDR2 from the germline V gene are SGHRS and YFSETQ. V was shortened by 0 bases and J by 2 bases, with 23 bases between the two germline ends. CDR3 length: 19 amino acids. The CDR3 nucleotides read TGCGCCAGCAGCTTGGCTTTTTTGTGGGACAAAACCCAGAACTATGGCTACACCTTC. It yields the protein CASSLAFLWDKTQNYGYTF.

This clonotype was observed a handful of times. V and J are TRBV7-2 and TRBJ2-1; D not certain. The V and J ends lost 1 base and 0 bases respectively, with 7 bases between them. Germline V gene lookup returns CDR1 SGHTA and CDR2 FQGNSA. The CDR3 has 15 amino acids. CDR3 region: CASSLVTSSYNEQFF. Here the CDR3 DNA reads TGTGCCAGCAGCTTAGTTACCAGCTCCTACAATGAGCAGTTCTTC.

The sample holds one count of this clonotype. This rearrangement joins TRBV2 to TRBJ2-7, with TRBD1 matching 8 bases. V was clipped by 7 bases and J by 4 bases; unmatched bases: 18. CDR1 and CDR2 from the germline V gene are SNHLY and FYNNEI. The CDR3 is made up of 17 amino acids. CDR3 nucleotide sequence: TGTGCCAGCAACGACCGGGACAGGCAGTTAGGGGGTTACGAGCAGTACGTC. This codes for CASNDRDRQLGGYEQYV.

This clonotype was picked up many times. The V call is TRBV11-2, the J call TRBJ2-7; 11 positions agree with TRBD2. Germline lookup yields CDR1 SGHAT and CDR2 FQNNGV. The CDR3 covers 14 residues. V was clipped by 5 bases and J by 4 bases; unmatched bases: 4. DNA of the CDR3: TGTGCCAGCAGCGGCGGGACTAGCGGATACGAGCAGTACTTC. Translated, it gives CASSGGTSGYEQYF. The entire variable domain, with the rest obtained from reference TRBV11-2 and TRBJ2-7, is as follows: EAGVAQSPRYKIIEKRQSVAFWCNPISGHATLYWYQQILGQGPKLLIQFQNNGVVDDSQLPKDRFSAERLKGVDSTLKIQPAKLEDSAVYLCASSGGTSGYEQYFGPGTRLTVT.

This chain connects TRBV5-1 to TRBJ1-5; 10 bases line up with TRBD1. CDR3 length equals 16 residues. Germline CDR1 reads SGHRS; CDR2 reads YFSETQ. Trimming cost V 3 bases and J 1 base; bases outside gene matches: 4. The CDR3 spells CASSWGDRGSNQPQHF. In DNA form, the CDR3 reads TGCGCCAGCAGCTGGGGGGACAGGGGAAGCAATCAGCCCCAGCATTTT.

This clonotype was observed a few times. For the CDR3, the DNA is TGCAGTGCTAGAGATTTCAGGGGGGGCAACACTGAAGCTTTCTTT. Amino acid sequence: CSARDFRGGNTEAFF. V gene TRBV20-1 combines with J gene TRBJ1-1; 7 nucleotides align to TRBD1. V was pared by 0 bases and J by 2 bases, with 6 bases of the junction left unmatched. Germline assignment: CDR1 DFQATT and CDR2 SNEGSKA (reference sequence). This CDR3 has 15 residues.

This clonotype has only a few counts. This rearrangement joins TRBV7-8 to TRBJ2-2; possible D gene TRBD1, 5 bases. Germline V gives CDR1 SGHVS, CDR2 FQNEAQ. The V gene lost 1 base and the J gene lost 4 bases, with 13 bases spanning the gap. The CDR3 consists of 16 residues. This CDR3 reads CASSLEGSGITGELFF. CDR3 DNA sequence: TGTGCCAGCAGCTTAGAAGGTTCAGGGATCACCGGGGAGCTGTTTTTT.

CDR3 residues: CASTPSLAGFGNEQFF. The CDR3 nucleotides are TGTGCCAGCACCCCCTCCTTAGCGGGGTTTGGTAATGAGCAGTTCTTC. V usage is TRBV27 and J usage is TRBJ2-1; TRBD2 matches at 8 bases. With V trimmed by 7 bases and J by 7 bases, 15 bases remained unmatched. The CDR3 is 16 residues long. CDR1 MNHEY and CDR2 SMNVEV come from the germline V gene (reference sequence).

The rearrangement uses TRBV27 and TRBJ2-1, with 8 bases that match TRBD1. CDR1 is MNHEY, CDR2 SMNVEV, per germline (reference sequence). This CDR3 region has 15 residues. V shed 1 base and J 5 bases; nucleotides not matched to a gene: 4. The CDR3 DNA reads as TGTGCCAGCAGTTTATACAGGGGGGTCGACAATGAGCAGTTCTTC. It codes for CASSLYRGVDNEQFF.

J is TRBJ2-1 and V is TRBV5-4, with D perhaps TRBD1 or TRBD2 (5 bases each). Germline V CDR1 and CDR2: SGHNT, YYREEE (reference sequence). The CDR3 extends over 17 amino acids. V was pared by 4 bases and J by 3 bases, with 20 bases between. The CDR3 protein is CASSVRGIGTGYNEQFF. The CDR3 DNA reads TGTGCCAGCAGCGTGAGGGGAATTGGGACGGGCTACAATGAGCAGTTCTTC.

The rearrangement links TRBV7-3 to TRBJ2-5, with 8 bases aligning to TRBD1. The CDR3 covers 15 residues. CDR1 is SGHTA and CDR2 is FQGTGA in the germline V gene. V was clipped by 2 bases and J by 3 bases; unmatched bases: 5. CDR3 amino acids: CASSLQGAGEETQYF. The CDR3 bases are TGTGCCAGCAGCTTACAGGGGGCTGGTGAAGAGACCCAGTACTTC.

V gene TRBV20-1 combines with J gene TRBJ2-5; 9 nucleotides agree with TRBD2. After removal of 6 bases from V and 1 base from J, the junction contained 9 bases not matched to a gene. The CDR3 covers 15 residues. The germline V gene encodes CDR1 DFQATT and CDR2 SNEGSKA (reference sequence). CDR3 sequence (DNA): TGCAGTGCGATAGCGGGGGAAACCTTCCAAGAGACCCAGTACTTC. The encoded protein is CSAIAGETFQETQYF.

There are a few counts of this clonotype. For the CDR3, the DNA is TGCAGTGCTTGCCCAAACCTAAACACTGAAGCTTTCTTT. Its translation is CSACPNLNTEAFF. The chain uses TRBV20-1 and TRBJ1-1; D is unclear. The CDR3 length is 13 residues. The V gene's germline CDR1 is DFQATT and CDR2 SNEGSKA (reference sequence). Deletions cut 5 bases from V and 2 bases from J, with 12 bases between.

This clonotype occurred a few times. V usage is TRBV5-1 and J usage is TRBJ1-4, with 7 nucleotides matching TRBD1. Unmatched junction bases numbered 3, after V lost 2 bases and J lost 5 bases. The CDR3 consists of 14 residues. The germline CDR1 and CDR2 sequences are SGHRS and YFSETQ. The CDR3 region is CASSLQQGNEKLFF. The CDR3 bases are TGCGCCAGCAGCTTACAACAGGGGAATGAAAAACTGTTTTTT.

The chain employs TRBV7-6 and TRBJ2-7; D is ambiguous. Germline lookup yields CDR1 SGHVS and CDR2 FNYEAQ. The ends were cut back, 0 bases at V and 5 bases at J, with 8 bases in the middle. The CDR3 loop spans 13 amino acids. Here the CDR3 reads CASSLAGKDEQYF. CDR3 nucleotides: TGTGCCAGCAGCTTAGCGGGGAAGGACGAGCAGTACTTC.

This rearrangement joins TRBV3-1 to TRBJ2-7; 8 bases fit TRBD1. With V trimmed by 4 bases and J by 6 bases, 5 bases remained unmatched. Germline V gives CDR1 LGHDT, CDR2 YNNKEL (reference sequence). This CDR3 has 13 amino acids. The CDR3 DNA follows: TGTGCCAGCAGCCGCTCAGGGGGCGGCGAGCAGTACGTC. Translated: CASSRSGGGEQYV.

For the CDR3, the DNA is TGTGCCAGCAGCCGATCTCGCCTACAGGGGGCCTCTTACTGGCAGTACTTC. This gives the protein CASSRSRLQGASYWQYF. This rearrangement joins TRBV4-2 to TRBJ2-7; 9 nucleotides match TRBD1. V lost 4 bases and J lost 9; bases outside the gene matches: 19. The germline V gene encodes CDR1 LGHNA and CDR2 YNFKEQ. This CDR3 spans 17 amino acids.

The chain has TRBV6-1 and TRBJ2-6, with D hard to call. CDR1 MNHNS and CDR2 SASEGT come from the germline V gene. This CDR3 is 17 amino acids long. Trimming pared 7 bases from V and 0 bases from J, leaving 16 bases between. The DNA of the CDR3 is TGTGCCAGCAACCCCGACACTGCTAACTCTGGGGCCAACGTCCTGACTTTC. Its protein is CASNPDTANSGANVLTF.

In regard to this clonotype: An end of the junction differs from the germline gene, which may be a read error. V usage is TRBV12-3 or TRBV12-4 and J usage is TRBJ2-3; the D call may be TRBD1 or TRBD2 (8 bases each). The CDR3 is 18 residues long. CDR3 protein: CACSTYHIAGQVSDTQYF. In DNA, the CDR3 is TGTGCCTGCAGTACCTATCATATAGCGGGACAGGTCTCAGATACGCAGTATTTT.

This clonotype showed up just once. This chain connects TRBV5-6 to TRBJ2-2, with D possibly matching TRBD2 (6 bases). V was cut by 0 bases and J by 9 bases, with 15 bases left in between. This CDR3 comprises 15 residues. Germline V lookup: CDR1 SGHDT, CDR2 YYEEEE. In DNA, the CDR3 is TGTGCCAGCAGCTTGGACTTGGCAGGGAGGTGGGAGCTGTTTTTT. It is translated as CASSLDLAGRWELFF.

The DNA of the CDR3 is TGCAGTGCTTACCATCTACCCGCCCAGGAGACCCAGTACTTC. Its protein product is CSAYHLPAQETQYF. The genes are TRBV20-1 and TRBJ2-5; D uncertain. V was pared by 5 bases and J by 5 bases, with 18 bases between. The germline V gene encodes CDR1 DFQATT and CDR2 SNEGSKA (reference sequence). CDR3 length: 14 residues.

In its sample, this clonotype was seen a few times. J is TRBJ2-7 and V is TRBV5-5; D not resolved. This CDR3 comprises 14 residues. Germline assignment: CDR1 SGHKS and CDR2 YYEKEE (reference sequence). Trimming stripped 1 base from V and 6 bases from J, with 14 bases between. The DNA for the CDR3 is TGTGCCAGCAGCTTGCTTAGTTCCCCTTTCGAGCAGTACGTC. It yields the protein CASSLLSSPFEQYV.

The sample holds a few counts of this clonotype. The chain links TRBV20-1 to TRBJ2-3; the D gene is possibly TRBD2 (6 bases). The CDR3 is 14 amino acids. Germline V lookup: CDR1 DFQATT, CDR2 SNEGSKA (reference sequence). V lost 3 bases and J lost 2, with 12 bases in between. This CDR3 is CSASGGLLTDTQYF. CDR3 in DNA: TGCAGTGCTAGCGGGGGACTGCTCACAGATACGCAGTATTTT.